Listed below are T cell receptor beta chains from one sample, sequenced in a study of PD-1 blockade in classical Hodgkin lymphoma. This table comes from immunoSEQ multiplex PCR, and its TCRdb copy is limited to in-frame clones, with some not included. The sample records tens of thousands of clones, 75% to 90% being singletons. This material consisted of peripheral blood mononuclear cells (PBMCs), taken at baseline. The receptor source for this set is a human donor with classical Hodgkin lymphoma. The CDR3 runs from the conserved cysteine through the conserved F or W. The D gene is left open where the match is weak. Expanded clones are given a class, and other clones once, few, many or no size at all.

d_gene: .; v_gene: TRBV5-1; j_gene: TRBJ1-1; abundance: .; CDR3aa: CASGPDVNTEAFF; CDR3nt: TGCGCCAGCGGCCCAGACGTCAACACTGAAGCTTTCTTT
d_gene: .; v_gene: TRBV5-6; j_gene: TRBJ2-3; abundance: .; CDR3aa: CASSWGADSTDTQYF; CDR3nt: TGTGCCAGCAGCTGGGGGGCGGACAGCACAGATACGCAGTATTTT
d_gene: .; v_gene: TRBV10-2; j_gene: TRBJ1-2; abundance: few; CDR3aa: CASSESGGLGVAGYTF; CDR3nt: TGCGCCAGCAGTGAGTCTGGAGGGCTTGGGGTAGCCGGCTACACCTTC
d_gene: TRBD1; v_gene: TRBV4-2; j_gene: TRBJ2-2; abundance: .; CDR3aa: CASKSLGQGGGGELFF; CDR3nt: TGTGCCAGCAAGTCGTTGGGACAGGGGGGAGGCGGGGAGCTGTTTTTT
d_gene: TRBD2; v_gene: TRBV2; j_gene: TRBJ2-5; abundance: .; CDR3aa: CASKGASGGQETQYF; CDR3nt: TGTGCCAGCAAGGGCGCTAGCGGAGGACAAGAGACCCAGTACTTC
d_gene: .; v_gene: TRBV10-3; j_gene: TRBJ2-1; abundance: .; CDR3aa: CAITGSSYNEQFF; CDR3nt: TGTGCCATTACGGGGAGCTCCTACAATGAGCAGTTCTTC
d_gene: TRBD1; v_gene: TRBV29-1; j_gene: TRBJ1-2; abundance: .; CDR3aa: CSGGGDRVDGYTF; CDR3nt: TGCAGCGGGGGGGGTGACAGGGTGGATGGCTACACCTTC
d_gene: TRBD1; v_gene: TRBV25-1; j_gene: TRBJ1-6; abundance: once; CDR3aa: CASSDWGQGNSPLHF; CDR3nt: TGTGCCAGCAGTGACTGGGGACAGGGCAATTCACCCCTCCACTTT
d_gene: .; v_gene: TRBV5-1; j_gene: TRBJ1-2; abundance: .; CDR3aa: CASRKRTNYGYTF; CDR3nt: TGCGCCAGCAGGAAAAGGACAAACTATGGCTACACCTTC
d_gene: .; v_gene: TRBV15; j_gene: TRBJ1-1; abundance: .; CDR3aa: CATSRVPKMNTEAFF; CDR3nt: TGTGCCACCAGCAGAGTCCCCAAAATGAACACTGAAGCTTTCTTT